These T cell receptor beta chains were read from a single sample in a study of metastatic and nonmetastatic thyroid tumors. Through MiXCR, TCRdb re-clonotyped the PCR reads. The sample holds roughly 25,000 clones, roughly 13% seen once. Sequenced input: blood. These receptors were collected from a female donor with papillary thyroid cancer or a benign thyroid nodule (not recorded which). Some clones in this sample may be carry-over from other donors' samples. Both conserved end residues are part of each CDR3. Fields, in order: clone size, D gene, J gene, V gene, CDR3 DNA, CDR3 protein. The D gene is left open where the match is weak. Clone sizes are given selectively: once, few, many, or a class where the clone is expanded.

clone size: many
D gene: -
J gene: TRBJ2-1
V gene: TRBV18
CDR3 DNA: TGTGCCAGCTCACCAAGGGCGGGGATTTCCTCCTACAATGAGCAGTTCTTC
CDR3 protein: CASSPRAGISSYNEQFF

clone size: few
D gene: -
J gene: TRBJ1-6
V gene: TRBV6-1
CDR3 DNA: TGTGCCAACAGCCGACAGGACTCCAATTCACCCCTCCACTTT
CDR3 protein: CANSRQDSNSPLHF

clone size: many
D gene: -
J gene: TRBJ1-5
V gene: TRBV19
CDR3 DNA: TGTGCCAGTAGTATAGGGGAGGGGCATCAGCCCCAGCATTTT
CDR3 protein: CASSIGEGHQPQHF

clone size: medium-sized
D gene: TRBD2
J gene: TRBJ2-7
V gene: TRBV28
CDR3 DNA: TGTGCCAGCAGTTTACGTTTGGAGGTAGCGGGAGGGCTGTACGAGCAGTACTTC
CDR3 protein: CASSLRLEVAGGLYEQYF

clone size: many
D gene: -
J gene: TRBJ2-1
V gene: TRBV28
CDR3 DNA: TGTGCCAGCAAGGGGGAAGGGAGCGGATTCTACAATGAGCAGTTCTTC
CDR3 protein: CASKGEGSGFYNEQFF

clone size: many
D gene: TRBD1
J gene: TRBJ1-5
V gene: TRBV18
CDR3 DNA: TGTGCCAGCTCACCTACAGGGGGGCCAAATCAGCCCCAGCATTTT
CDR3 protein: CASSPTGGPNQPQHF

clone size: many
D gene: -
J gene: TRBJ2-5
V gene: TRBV2
CDR3 DNA: TGTGCCATCCAGGCTACGTGGGGAGAGACCCAGTACTTC
CDR3 protein: CAIQATWGETQYF

clone size: many
D gene: TRBD1
J gene: TRBJ1-1
V gene: TRBV19
CDR3 DNA: TGTGCCAGTAGCCGGACAGGTTCAGTGACTGAAGCTTTCTTT
CDR3 protein: CASSRTGSVTEAFF

clone size: many
D gene: -
J gene: TRBJ1-5
V gene: TRBV4-3
CDR3 DNA: TGCGCCAGCAGCCAAGATTCGGTTTCAGGGAGATATAGCAATCAGCCCCAGCATTTT
CDR3 protein: CASSQDSVSGRYSNQPQHF

clone size: many
D gene: -
J gene: TRBJ2-3
V gene: TRBV25-1
CDR3 DNA: TGTGCCAGCAGTGAAGGTCTTGCGGAGGGGGATACGCAGTATTTT
CDR3 protein: CASSEGLAEGDTQYF

clone size: many
D gene: -
J gene: TRBJ2-3
V gene: TRBV20-1
CDR3 DNA: TGCAGTGCCAGACCCCGGGGGTCCCCAGATACGCAGTATTTT
CDR3 protein: CSARPRGSPDTQYF

clone size: many
D gene: -
J gene: TRBJ2-1
V gene: TRBV4-1
CDR3 DNA: TGCGCCAGCAGCCAACCAAGAGGGGAGCAGTTCTTC
CDR3 protein: CASSQPRGEQFF

clone size: many
D gene: -
J gene: TRBJ2-7
V gene: TRBV6-1
CDR3 DNA: TGTGCCAGCAGTGAAGAGGTCCCTAGCTCCTACGAGCAGTACTTC
CDR3 protein: CASSEEVPSSYEQYF

clone size: -
D gene: -
J gene: TRBJ1-1
V gene: TRBV19
CDR3 DNA: -
CDR3 protein: CASSPRLEETQYFGGTEAFF

clone size: -
D gene: TRBD2
J gene: TRBJ2-3
V gene: TRBV27
CDR3 DNA: TGTGCCAGCAGTTCCCGACTAGCGGGAGGCACAGATACGCAGTATTTT
CDR3 protein: CASSSRLAGGTDTQYF

clone size: many
D gene: -
J gene: TRBJ1-2
V gene: TRBV6-1
CDR3 DNA: TGTGCCAGCAGATCAGGCCCCGGGACTAACTATGGCTACACCTTC
CDR3 protein: CASRSGPGTNYGYTF

clone size: -
D gene: -
J gene: TRBJ2-1
V gene: TRBV7-2
CDR3 DNA: TGTGCCAGCAGCTTAGGGGGCTGGAGAGAACAGTTCTTC
CDR3 protein: CASSLGGWREQFF

clone size: many
D gene: TRBD2
J gene: TRBJ2-3
V gene: TRBV20-1
CDR3 DNA: TGCAGTGCTAGGGCGCGGGAGGGGGCAGATACGCAGTATTTT
CDR3 protein: CSARAREGADTQYF

clone size: many
D gene: TRBD1
J gene: TRBJ2-3
V gene: TRBV29-1
CDR3 DNA: TGCAGCGCCAGACAGGGCGGCGGAGATACGCAGTATTTT
CDR3 protein: CSARQGGGDTQYF

clone size: many
D gene: TRBD2
J gene: TRBJ2-2
V gene: TRBV20-1
CDR3 DNA: TGCAGTGCGGCACTAGCGGGAGGGCCCGCCGGGGAGCTGTTTTTT
CDR3 protein: CSAALAGGPAGELFF

clone size: few
D gene: -
J gene: TRBJ1-2
V gene: TRBV6-1
CDR3 DNA: TGTGCCAGCAGTGAAGCGCGAGAAGACTATGGCTACACCTTC
CDR3 protein: CASSEAREDYGYTF

clone size: many
D gene: -
J gene: TRBJ1-1
V gene: TRBV6-1
CDR3 DNA: TGTGCCGCGGGTAGAGAAGCTTTCTTT
CDR3 protein: CAAGREAFF

clone size: many
D gene: -
J gene: TRBJ2-3
V gene: TRBV27
CDR3 DNA: TGTGCCAGCAGTTACGGCTGGACCTCAGATACGCAGTATTTT
CDR3 protein: CASSYGWTSDTQYF

clone size: many
D gene: TRBD2
J gene: TRBJ2-3
V gene: TRBV24-1
CDR3 DNA: TGTGCCACCAGTGAAATAGCGGGCGGTGATGGCACAGATACGCAGTATTTT
CDR3 protein: CATSEIAGGDGTDTQYF

clone size: few
D gene: -
J gene: TRBJ2-5
V gene: TRBV2
CDR3 DNA: TGTGCCAGCACACACCGACAGGCGGAGACCCAGTACTTC
CDR3 protein: CASTHRQAETQYF

clone size: many
D gene: -
J gene: TRBJ1-5
V gene: TRBV19
CDR3 DNA: TGTGCCAGTAGTAGCGAGGGACGTAATCAGCCCCAGCATTTT
CDR3 protein: CASSSEGRNQPQHF

clone size: many
D gene: -
J gene: TRBJ1-3
V gene: TRBV18
CDR3 DNA: TGTGCCAGCTCACCACCGGGTGCGACTGGAAACACCATATATTTT
CDR3 protein: CASSPPGATGNTIYF

clone size: many
D gene: -
J gene: TRBJ1-1
V gene: TRBV13
CDR3 DNA: TGTGCCAGCAGCTTCTCGGGATACTTGAACACTGAAGCTTTCTTT
CDR3 protein: CASSFSGYLNTEAFF

clone size: -
D gene: -
J gene: TRBJ1-1
V gene: TRBV6-2/TRBV6-3
CDR3 DNA: TGTGCCAGCAGTCCGGGGGGGGAGAGCACTGAAGCTTTCTTT
CDR3 protein: CASSPGGESTEAFF

clone size: -
D gene: -
J gene: TRBJ1-1
V gene: TRBV30
CDR3 DNA: TGTGCCTGGGCCCCCCGGGCCCAAGAAGCTTTATTT
CDR3 protein: CAWAPRAQEALF

clone size: many
D gene: TRBD2
J gene: TRBJ2-5
V gene: TRBV7-9
CDR3 DNA: TGTGCCAGCAGGGGGGGGGTTGAAGAGACCCAGTACTTC
CDR3 protein: CASRGGVEETQYF

clone size: many
D gene: -
J gene: TRBJ2-1
V gene: TRBV11-1
CDR3 DNA: TGTGCCAGCAGCTTAGCTAAGGTGACCCGAATCCCCTCGGATGAGCAGTTCTTC
CDR3 protein: CASSLAKVTRIPSDEQFF

clone size: many
D gene: TRBD2
J gene: TRBJ2-7
V gene: TRBV6-5
CDR3 DNA: TGTGCCAGCAGTTACCACAGAGGCGGGAGTGAGTACTTC
CDR3 protein: CASSYHRGGSEYF

clone size: many
D gene: -
J gene: TRBJ1-2
V gene: TRBV3-1
CDR3 DNA: TGTGCCAGCAGCCAAATCACAAGGGAAGACTATGGCTACACCTTC
CDR3 protein: CASSQITREDYGYTF

clone size: many
D gene: -
J gene: TRBJ1-3
V gene: TRBV6-1
CDR3 DNA: TGTGCCAGCACTGCCGAAAGCACCATATATTTT
CDR3 protein: CASTAESTIYF

clone size: many
D gene: -
J gene: TRBJ2-1
V gene: TRBV12-3/TRBV12-4
CDR3 DNA: TGTGCCAGCTCGACTGGGGGCAATGAGCAGTTCTTC
CDR3 protein: CASSTGGNEQFF